A selection of T cell receptor beta chains follows, all from one sample in a study of cytomegalovirus exposure and HLA in healthy donors. Using immunoSEQ multiplex PCR, the repertoire was profiled, and TCRdb retains in-frame clones only, with some absent. The sample holds about 110,000 clones; approximately 96% are singletons and the top ten take 0.67%. The material sequenced was PBMCs. All receptors come from a woman between 18 and 30 years old in good health and CMV-seronegative. Both conserved end residues are part of each CDR3. The order of the fields is V gene, clone size, D gene, J gene, CDR3 DNA, CDR3 protein. A D gene is named only where the DNA matches it firmly. The size of a clone is reported for some rows only, either as once, few or many, or as a class for expanded clones.

TRBV10-3	.	TRBD1	TRBJ1-3	TGTGCCATCAGTGAGCAAGGGGCAGGGGGCTCTGGAAACACCATATATTTT	CAISEQGAGGSGNTIYF
TRBV7-3	.	.	TRBJ2-6	TGTGCCAGCAGCTTATCGGGGAAAGCTGGGGCCAACGTCCTGACTTTC	CASSLSGKAGANVLTF
TRBV4-1	.	.	TRBJ2-1	TGCGCCAGCAGCGTTAGTACCCCCTTGAATGAGCAGTTCTTC	CASSVSTPLNEQFF
TRBV5-8	.	.	TRBJ2-7	TGTGCCAGCAGCCGGCGGACTGTTTCCTACGAGCAGTACTTC	CASSRRTVSYEQYF
TRBV7-9	once	.	TRBJ2-3	TGTGCCAGCAGCTTAGTGTATGGCACAGATACGCAGTATTTT	CASSLVYGTDTQYF
TRBV19	.	.	TRBJ2-7	TGTGCCAGTAGTATAGGTGGGGCAGCTGACGAGCAGTACTTC	CASSIGGAADEQYF
TRBV10-3	.	.	TRBJ1-2	TGTGCCATCAGTGAAGCTGATAACAGATATGGCTACACCTTC	CAISEADNRYGYTF
TRBV27	.	.	TRBJ2-6	TGTGCCAGCAGTTTATTACAGGACTCTGGGGCCAACGTCCTGACTTTC	CASSLLQDSGANVLTF
TRBV5-1	.	TRBD2	TRBJ2-1	TGCGCCAGCAGCTTGGGGTCTAGCGGGGGGTACAATGAGCAGTTCTTC	CASSLGSSGGYNEQFF
TRBV7-9	once	.	TRBJ2-6	TGTGCCAGCAGCTTAGCCGTTGGGGCCAACGTCCTGACTTTC	CASSLAVGANVLTF
TRBV19	.	TRBD2	TRBJ2-3	TGTGCCAGTAGTATAGTGGGCCCAACTAGCGGGGTCACAGATACGCAGTATTTT	CASSIVGPTSGVTDTQYF
TRBV30	.	TRBD1	TRBJ1-6	TGTGCTTTTGACAGGGTAAATTCACCCCTCCACTTT	CAFDRVNSPLHF
TRBV5-4	.	TRBD1	TRBJ2-1	TGTGCCAGCAGCCTACAGGGGACCCTTTACGATGAGCAGTTCTTC	CASSLQGTLYDEQFF
TRBV9	.	.	TRBJ1-2	TGTGCCAGCAGCCCACCGACTCCGTTGTATGGCTACACCTTC	CASSPPTPLYGYTF
TRBV21-1	.	.	TRBJ2-3	TGTGCCAGCAGCAAAGGCTATAGCCCTTACACAGATACGCAGTATTTT	CASSKGYSPYTDTQYF
TRBV4-3	.	TRBD1	TRBJ2-2	TGCGCCAGCAGCCAAGAGGACAGGGTGAACACCGGGGAGCTGTTTTTT	CASSQEDRVNTGELFF
TRBV7-2	once	.	TRBJ2-5	TGTGCCAGCAGCTTATCCGGGACACAGAAAGAGACCCAGTACTTC	CASSLSGTQKETQYF
TRBV27	.	.	TRBJ1-1	TGTGCCAGCAGGTCAGGGATCTGGACTGAAGCTTTCTTT	CASRSGIWTEAFF
TRBV5-6	once	.	TRBJ2-1	TGTGCCAGCAGCCCATGGACGGGGTTGGGTGAGCAGTTCTTC	CASSPWTGLGEQFF
TRBV11-2	.	.	TRBJ2-5	TGTGCCAGCAGCTCTACGGAAGGGGGCCAAGAGACCCAGTACTTC	CASSSTEGGQETQYF
TRBV5-1	.	TRBD2	TRBJ2-7	TGCGCCAGCAGCCCCTACCCCCCGACTAGCGGGGGGCGGGACGAGCAGTACTTC	CASSPYPPTSGGRDEQYF
TRBV4-1	.	.	TRBJ2-3	TGCGCCAGCAGCCAAGAGGGAGGCACAGATACGCAGTATTTT	CASSQEGGTDTQYF
TRBV6-6	.	TRBD1	TRBJ1-2	TGTGCCAGCAGTAGACAGGGGGCGGGCTATGGCTACACCTTC	CASSRQGAGYGYTF
TRBV5-1	.	TRBD1	TRBJ2-4	TGCGCCAGCAGGACCGGGACAGGGTTAAACATTCAGTACTTC	CASRTGTGLNIQYF
TRBV29-1	.	TRBD1	TRBJ1-1	TGCAGCGTTGTGGCCAGAGGACAGGGGAAATTGGACACTGAAGCTTTCTTT	CSVVARGQGKLDTEAFF
TRBV15	.	TRBD1	TRBJ1-1	TGTGCCACCGGCAACAGGGGAGAGACTGAAGCTTTCTTT	CATGNRGETEAFF
TRBV2	.	.	TRBJ2-7	TGTGCCAGCAAAGAAAACCCTACCTACGAGCAGTACTTC	CASKENPTYEQYF
TRBV13	.	.	TRBJ2-1	TGTGCCAGCAGCACTCCCCTTGAGCAGTTCTTC	CASSTPLEQFF
TRBV5-6	few	.	TRBJ2-7	TGTGCCAGCAGCTTGGCACTATCCCACTACGAGCAGTACTTC	CASSLALSHYEQYF
TRBV4-1	once	TRBD2	TRBJ2-1	TGCGCCAGCAGCCAAGTACCGACTAGCGGGGGGCCTTACTACTACAATGAGCAGTTCTTC	CASSQVPTSGGPYYYNEQFF
TRBV4-2	.	.	TRBJ2-7	TGTGCCAGCAGCCCCCTCGCTAGCGCCAACGAGCAGTACTTC	CASSPLASANEQYF
TRBV11-2	.	TRBD1	TRBJ2-1	TGTGCCAGCAGCTTAGCTCCAGGGGGCTCCTACAATGAGCAGTTCTTC	CASSLAPGGSYNEQFF
TRBV27	.	.	TRBJ2-5	TGTGCCAGCAGTTTAGAGGGGGAGACCCAATACTTC	CASSLEGETQYF
TRBV27	.	.	TRBJ2-5	TGTGCCAGCAGTTTAGGTCACGGGACATCACAAGAGACCCAGTACTTC	CASSLGHGTSQETQYF
TRBV11-1	.	.	TRBJ2-1	TGTGCCAGCAAGGCAGGAAGGCTTCAGGATGAGCAGTTCTTC	CASKAGRLQDEQFF
TRBV5-5	once	TRBD2	TRBJ2-5	TGTGCCAGCAGCCTTCAACTAGCGGTACAAGAGACCCAGTACTTC	CASSLQLAVQETQYF
TRBV7-6	.	.	TRBJ1-1	TGTGCCAGCAGCTTAGTAGGGAGTTCGGAGAACACTGAAGCTTTCTTT	CASSLVGSSENTEAFF
TRBV14	.	TRBD2	TRBJ2-3	TGTGCCAGCCGTAGGCAGGGACTACTTACGCAGTATTTT	CASRRQGLLTQYF
TRBV28	.	TRBD1	TRBJ1-1	TGTGCCAGCAGTTCTAAGGACAGGGTGGTACGCACTGAAGCTTTCTTT	CASSSKDRVVRTEAFF
TRBV5-6	.	TRBD1	TRBJ2-1	TGTGCCAGCAGCTCGCGACAGGGGGCCTACAATGAGCAGTTCTTC	CASSSRQGAYNEQFF
TRBV11-2	.	.	TRBJ1-6	TGTGCCAGCAGCTACGACTTCCCGGCGGATTCACCCCTCCACTTT	CASSYDFPADSPLHF
TRBV18	.	.	TRBJ1-1	TGTGCCAGCTCACCCTCGGGAAGGGCTGGGGCTTTCTTT	CASSPSGRAGAFF
TRBV5-4	.	TRBD1	TRBJ2-7	TGTGCCAGCAGCCATTGGGCCTTGAGAGGGGGCAGGTACGAGCAGTACTTC	CASSHWALRGGRYEQYF
TRBV5-1	.	TRBD2	TRBJ2-3	TGCGCCAGGTCTAGCGGGGGGGCCGAGGATACGCAGTATTTT	CARSSGGAEDTQYF
TRBV4-2	.	TRBD2	TRBJ2-3	TGTGCCAGCAGCCAAGAGGGGTTCTGGACTAGCGGCACAGATACGCAGTATTTT	CASSQEGFWTSGTDTQYF
TRBV5-1	.	.	TRBJ2-1	TGCGCCAGTAACATAGGCGACTTGGAGCAGTTCTTC	CASNIGDLEQFF
TRBV6-6	.	.	TRBJ2-1	TGTGCCAGCAGCCGGGGTTTCAATGAGCAGTTCTTC	CASSRGFNEQFF
TRBV2	.	TRBD2	TRBJ2-1	TGTGCCAGCAGCCCAACGGAGCTAGCGGGGGGGCCCGGTGAGCAGTTCTTC	CASSPTELAGGPGEQFF
TRBV27	.	TRBD2	TRBJ2-1	TGTGCCAGCAGACCTAGCGGGGGGGCTCACAATGAGCAGTTCTTC	CASRPSGGAHNEQFF
TRBV27	.	.	TRBJ2-1	TGTGCCAGCAGTTTATTATCGCGGGGTCTGTCCGGTAATGAGCAGTTCTTC	CASSLLSRGLSGNEQFF
TRBV5-6	once	.	TRBJ1-1	TGTGCCAGCAGCTTAAGGGGGAACACTGAAGCTTTCTTT	CASSLRGNTEAFF
TRBV6-1	.	.	TRBJ1-5	TGTGCCAGCAGTACCGTTGACAGGAGCAATCAGCCCCAGCATTTT	CASSTVDRSNQPQHF
TRBV4-2	.	TRBD2	TRBJ2-1	TGTGCCAGCAGCCAAGATCCGCTAGCGGGGGGTGAGCAGTTCTTC	CASSQDPLAGGEQFF
TRBV14	.	TRBD1	TRBJ2-2	TGTGCCAGCAGGCAACAGGGGACCGGGGAGCTGTTTTTT	CASRQQGTGELFF
TRBV29-1	once	TRBD2	TRBJ2-2	TGCAGCGTTGTGAAAAGCGGGGCGAACACCGGGGAGCTGTTTTTT	CSVVKSGANTGELFF